The 8 T cell receptor beta chains reported below all come from one sample, sequenced in a study of Graves' ophthalmopathy and Graves' hyperthyroidism. Amplified material comprised TCR beta CDR3 regions derived from RNA transcripts. An opening RT-PCR round employed HTBI primers and preceded a second-round multiplex PCR. TCRdb reprocessed the multiplex PCR reads via MiXCR and lists one record per CDR3 protein. The sample has 500,000 to 600,000 distinct CDR3 sequences; 39% are singletons. Sequencing was carried out using peripheral blood or thyroid tissue (not recorded which). The receptors were sampled from an adult man with Graves' hyperthyroidism.

V and J are TRBV6-2 or TRBV6-3 and TRBJ1-1; D is perhaps TRBD1 (5 bases). This CDR3 comprises 14 residues. From germline, CDR1 is MNHEY and CDR2 SVGEGT. V dropped 7 bases and J dropped 4 bases, with 16 bases sitting between them. The CDR3 sequence is CASNRGTGGTEAFF. The CDR3 nucleotides are TGTGCCAGCAACAGAGGCACCGGGGGCACTGAAGCTTTCTTT.

Comment on this clonotype: A read error is possible here, since a much larger clone lies one base away. The CDR3 does not end in the conserved phenylalanine or tryptophan, so this is likely a read error. V gene TRBV5-5 combines with J gene TRBJ2-5; 9 bases match TRBD1. The germline V gene has CDR1 SGHKS and CDR2 YYEKEE (reference sequence). V was clipped by 4 bases and J by 0 bases; unmatched bases: 4. CDR3 length: 15 amino acids. CDR3 in DNA: TGTGCCAGCAGCCGGGGACAGGGTAACCAAGAGACCCAGTACATC. Protein sequence: CASSRGQGNQETQYI.

The table lists this clonotype with many counts. J is TRBJ1-1 and V is TRBV7-2, with 8 bases lining up with TRBD1. CDR1 is SGHTA, CDR2 FQGNSA, per germline. The CDR3 has 15 residues. The V and J ends lost 5 bases and 4 bases, in that order; junction bases with no gene match: 9. Written as DNA, the CDR3 is TGTGCCAGCAGCACCCGGACAGGGCCAGGCACTGAAGCTTTCTTT. As protein: CASSTRTGPGTEAFF.

This chain connects TRBV20-1 to TRBJ2-3; 9 nucleotides agree with TRBD2. Trimming at V came to 6 bases and at J to 0 bases, leaving 7 bases not matched to a gene. From germline, CDR1 is DFQATT and CDR2 SNEGSKA (reference sequence). This CDR3 region has 15 residues. For the CDR3, the DNA is TGCAGTGCGAAGCGGGAGGACAAAAGCACAGATACGCAGTATTTT. Translating gives CSAKREDKSTDTQYF.

As concerns this clonotype: This may be a read error: a much more frequent sequence differs by one nucleotide. The chain uses TRBV7-9 and TRBJ1-6; no reliable D call. Germline assignment: CDR1 SEHNR and CDR2 FQNEAQ (reference sequence). This CDR3 has 14 residues. The CDR3 DNA reads TGTGCCAGCAGCCAAGCGGCGCGTAATCCACCCCTCCACTTT. Residues: CASSQAARNPPLHF.

The rearrangement uses TRBV20-1 and TRBJ1-6; possible D gene TRBD1, 6 bases. The V gene's germline CDR1 is DFQATT and CDR2 SNEGSKA (reference sequence). CDR3 length: 13 residues. The CDR3 nucleotides are TGCGGTACTAGAGATCAGGGGTATTCACCCCTCCACTTT. It translates to CGTRDQGYSPLHF.

This sequence joins TRBV10-3 and TRBJ2-7; D ambiguous. The V gene's germline CDR1 is ENHRY and CDR2 SYGVKD. V dropped 3 bases and J dropped 1 base, with 7 bases sitting between them. There are 13 residues in the CDR3. CDR3 sequence (DNA): TGTGCCATCAGTGATAGGCTTTCCTACGAGCAGTACTTC. Encoded protein: CAISDRLSYEQYF.

This clonotype has only a few counts. The rearrangement joins TRBV4-2 to TRBJ1-2, with 9 nucleotides matching TRBD1. This CDR3 has 16 residues. Per germline, CDR1 LGHNA and CDR2 YNFKEQ. V dropped 1 base and J dropped 7; count of bases not matched to a gene: 10. CDR3 nucleotide sequence: TGTGCCAGCAGCCAAGCTTGGACAGGGGAAAATAGTGGCTACACCTTC. Its translation: CASSQAWTGENSGYTF.